The 5 T cell receptor beta chains below come from one sample, sequenced in a study of shared clonotypes between healthy human individuals. Generated by immunoSEQ multiplex PCR, the TCRdb table keeps only in-frame clones and is missing some. The sample includes approximately 460,000 clones, around 77% of them seen just once. What was sequenced was PBMCs. Every receptor here comes from a woman between 40 and 50 years old in good health. Some clones in this sample may be carry-over from other donors' samples.

Ten or more counts support this clone. The gene calls are TRBV2 and TRBJ2-7; 7 bases are a match to TRBD2. Germline V gene sequence: CDR1 SNHLY, CDR2 FYNNEI. The CDR3 length is 15 residues. V lost 2 bases, J lost 4 bases, and 8 bases stayed unmatched. The CDR3 DNA follows: TGTGCCAGCAGTGAAAGGTGGCTAGCGGTGTACGAGCAGTACTTC. Encoded protein: CASSERWLAVYEQYF.

The gene calls are TRBV5-1 and TRBJ2-7; D might be TRBD2 (5 bases). CDR1 SGHRS and CDR2 YFSETQ come from the germline V gene. The CDR3 sequence is 14 residues long. Trimming shortened V by 0 bases and J by 2 bases, and 9 bases separated the two germline ends. CDR3 sequence: CASSLGRVAYEQYF. The CDR3 bases are TGCGCCAGCAGCTTGGGGCGGGTCGCCTACGAGCAGTACTTC.

Comment on this clone: Different DNA sequences within this sample yield the same CDR3. CDR3 nucleotide sequence: TGTGCCAGCTCACCTGACATACTCAACACTGAAGCTTTCTTT. Translated, it gives CASSPDILNTEAFF. This chain connects TRBV18 to TRBJ1-1, with D hard to call. The CDR3 is made up of 14 amino acids. Germline V gene data show CDR1 as KGHSH and CDR2 as LQKENI. V was shortened by 3 bases and J by 2 bases, with 10 bases between the two germline ends.

There are a few counts of this clone. The genes are TRBV29-1 and TRBJ1-1; D call uncertain. Germline-derived CDR1 and CDR2 are SQVTM and ANQGSEA. V gave up 6 bases and J gave up 4 bases, with 15 bases separating them. There are 13 residues in the CDR3. In DNA, the CDR3 is TGCAGCGTCTTGGGAGTGGGCGGCACTGAAGCTTTCTTT. As protein: CSVLGVGGTEAFF.

The chain joins TRBV5-1 to TRBJ1-1; D unresolved. CDR3 length: 14 amino acids. V lost 0 bases to trimming and J lost 1 base, with 7 bases between them. Germline-derived CDR1 and CDR2 are SGHRS and YFSETQ. In DNA, the CDR3 is TGCGCCAGCAGCTTGGTTGACACGAACACTGAAGCTTTCTTT. Encoded protein: CASSLVDTNTEAFF.